What follows are 21 T cell receptor beta chains derived from one specimen sequenced in a study of T cell clonotyping in hematopoietic cell transplantation. The assay was immunoSEQ multiplex PCR, and TCRdb's table has in-frame clones only and misses some. The repertoire holds around 12,000 clones, around 49% seen once, with approximately 9.9% in the top ten. The sample consisted of peripheral blood mononuclear cells. These TCRs come from a man aged 45-65 years in good health. Some clones in this sample may be carry-over from other donors' samples.

This clone was found once. Here the CDR3 DNA reads TGCGCCAGCAGCCATCCGATGAGTGGAACCTACGAGCAGTACTTC. Translated, it gives CASSHPMSGTYEQYF. The chain couples TRBV4-1 to TRBJ2-7; no clear D gene. Germline lookup yields CDR1 MGHRA and CDR2 YSYEKL. V shed 3 bases and J shed 2 bases, with 14 bases lying between them. There are 15 residues in the CDR3.

This clone was counted only a few times. The rearrangement joins TRBV29-1 to TRBJ1-2, with TRBD1 as a possible D gene (5 bases). The CDR3 length is 9 residues. Germline values: CDR1 SQVTM, CDR2 ANQGSEA. V lost 7 bases and J 8 bases, leaving 8 bases between the germline ends. The CDR3 nucleotides read TGCAGCGCTGGGGACGGCTACACCTTC. Translation: CSAGDGYTF.

The chain uses TRBV9 and TRBJ2-5, with 9 bases lining up with TRBD2. The germline gives CDR1 SGDLS, CDR2 YYNGEE. The length of the CDR3 is 15 residues. V dropped 0 bases and J dropped 6; count of bases not matched to a gene: 6. CDR3 in DNA: TGTGCCAGCAGCGTAGACGGACTAGCGTCAAAGACCCAGTACTTC. Translating it yields CASSVDGLASKTQYF.

This clone has only a few counts. This chain uses TRBV30 with TRBJ1-2; perhaps TRBD1 as D (5 bases). Trimming took off 8 bases at V and 7 bases at J, with 14 bases between the two ends. Germline assignment: CDR1 GTSNPN and CDR2 SVGIG (reference sequence). The CDR3 length is 11 residues. The CDR3 sequence: CAGRHGGGYTF. The CDR3 coding sequence is TGTGCCGGCCGCCATGGGGGTGGCTACACCTTC.

The table lists this clone with a few counts. The chain has TRBV2 and TRBJ2-7; TRBD1 aligns across 9 bases. Per germline, CDR1 SNHLY and CDR2 FYNNEI. This CDR3 has 11 amino acids. Trimming at V came to 9 bases and at J to 6 bases, leaving 3 bases not matched to a gene. The CDR3 loop reads CARGQGLEQYF. DNA of the CDR3: TGTGCCAGGGGACAGGGACTCGAGCAGTACTTC.

By sample fraction, this clone is medium-sized. The gene calls are TRBV11-1 and TRBJ1-1; perhaps TRBD1 as D (6 bases). This CDR3 region has 14 residues. From germline, CDR1 is SGHAT and CDR2 FQDESV (reference sequence). V was cut by 2 bases and J by 3 bases, with 10 bases left in between. The CDR3 DNA reads TGTGCCAGCAGCTTAAGAAACAGGGACACTGAAGCTTTCTTT. It encodes CASSLRNRDTEAFF.

In its sample, this clone ranks as medium-sized. The chain recombines TRBV4-2 with TRBJ1-1; D is perhaps TRBD1 (5 bases). CDR1 is LGHNA, CDR2 YNFKEQ, per germline. CDR3 size: 15 residues. The V gene lost 2 bases and the J gene lost 4 bases, with 14 bases spanning the gap. The CDR3: CASSQSRAEATEAFF. CDR3 DNA: TGTGCCAGCAGCCAAAGCAGGGCAGAGGCCACTGAAGCTTTCTTT.

The chain carries TRBV13 and TRBJ2-5; D unclear. CDR3 length: 11 amino acids. The V and J ends lost 5 bases and 7 bases respectively, with 8 bases between them. The germline gives CDR1 PRHDT, CDR2 FYEKMQ (reference sequence). The CDR3 bases are TGTGCCAGCAGCGAGTTAGGGACCCAGTACTTC. Its protein product is CASSELGTQYF.

This clone was counted between two and nine times. This rearrangement joins TRBV19 to TRBJ1-4, with 7 bases fitting TRBD1. Germline V gene data show CDR1 as LNHDA and CDR2 as SQIVND (reference sequence). V was clipped by 4 bases and J by 2 bases; unmatched bases: 1. This CDR3 contains 14 residues. This chain's CDR3 is CASSKQGTNEKLFF. The CDR3 DNA reads TGTGCCAGTAGTAAACAGGGGACTAATGAAAAACTGTTTTTT. The full variable domain, its missing parts supplied by reference TRBV19 and TRBJ1-4, is DGGITQSPKYLFRKEGQNVTLSCEQNLNHDAMYWYRQDPGQGLRLIYYSQIVNDFQKGDIAEGYSVSREKKESFPLTVTSAQKNPTAFYLCASSKQGTNEKLFFGSGTQLSVL.

V is TRBV29-1 and J is TRBJ2-7; 7 bases match TRBD1. The CDR3 covers 13 residues. The V gene end was trimmed by 6 bases and the J gene end by 4 bases; junction bases not matched to a gene: 9. Germline V gives CDR1 SQVTM, CDR2 ANQGSEA. CDR3 nucleotides: TGCAGCGTCGAGAGACAGGGTCGGTACGAGCAGTACTTC. This encodes CSVERQGRYEQYF.

The chain carries TRBV30 and TRBJ2-5; 9 bases line up with TRBD2. With V trimmed by 5 bases and J by 0 bases, 16 bases remained unmatched. Germline-derived CDR1 and CDR2 are GTSNPN and SVGIG (reference sequence). There are 18 residues in the CDR3. CDR3 region: CAWGGAASGTSYQETQYF. Written as DNA, the CDR3 is TGTGCCTGGGGAGGGGCGGCTAGCGGGACCTCGTACCAAGAGACCCAGTACTTC.

The chain couples TRBV4-3 to TRBJ1-2, with D unresolved. The CDR3 spans 14 residues. The germline V gene encodes CDR1 LGHNA and CDR2 YSLEER. V gave up 1 base and J gave up 4 bases, with 10 bases separating them. The CDR3 DNA reads TGCGCCAGCAGCCAAGGGTCAGTCAGCTATGGCTACACCTTC. Protein: CASSQGSVSYGYTF.

The chain uses TRBV30 and TRBJ2-7; a weak D match, TRBD2 (5 bases). CDR3 length: 12 amino acids. The V end was cut by 5 bases, the J end by 6 bases, with 14 bases between. The germline V gene encodes CDR1 GTSNPN and CDR2 SVGIG (reference sequence). CDR3 DNA sequence: TGTGCCTGGGGCGCCGAAGGGAGCGAGCAGTACTTC. Translating gives CAWGAEGSEQYF.

The chain carries TRBV30 and TRBJ2-3; no definite D call. This CDR3 region has 11 residues. Deletions cut 0 bases from V and 7 bases from J, with 5 bases between. The germline V gene has CDR1 GTSNPN and CDR2 SVGIG (reference sequence). The CDR3 coding sequence is TGTGCCTGGAGTGTACCAAATACGCAGTATTTT. This gives the protein CAWSVPNTQYF.

This chain links TRBV6-5 with TRBJ1-3; D is unresolved. V lost 0 bases to trimming and J lost 3 bases, with 6 bases between them. This CDR3 is built from 14 residues. CDR1 and CDR2 (germline): MNHEY, SVGAGI. CDR3 coding DNA: TGTGCCAGCAGTTACTCGACTAGTGGAAACACCATATATTTT. Protein: CASSYSTSGNTIYF.

This rearrangement joins TRBV6-5 to TRBJ1-2; D perhaps matches TRBD1 (5 bases). Trimming took off 2 bases at V and 8 bases at J, with 21 bases between the two ends. Germline values: CDR1 MNHEY, CDR2 SVGAGI. This CDR3 spans 16 amino acids. The CDR3 is CASSYGLGDVGRGYTF. In nucleotides, the CDR3 is TGTGCCAGCAGTTACGGGCTCGGGGACGTAGGCCGCGGCTACACCTTC.

This chain uses TRBV19 with TRBJ1-5; a possible D gene is TRBD1 (5 bases). The CDR3 runs to 15 residues. CDR1 and CDR2 from the germline V gene are LNHDA and SQIVND (reference sequence). V lost 1 base, J lost 9 bases, and 16 bases lay in between. Written as DNA, the CDR3 is TGTGCCAGTAGTATAGCTGGCAGGGTAACAATGCCCCAGCATTTT. The encoded protein is CASSIAGRVTMPQHF.

J is TRBJ2-7 and V is TRBV5-1; 14 bases are a match to TRBD2. The CDR3 is made up of 15 amino acids. With 0 bases clipped from V and 6 bases from J, the junction kept 2 bases outside the gene matches. CDR1 and CDR2 from the germline V gene are SGHRS and YFSETQ. The CDR3 spells CASSLAGTSGSEQYF. The CDR3 DNA is TGCGCCAGCAGCTTGGCCGGGACTAGCGGGAGCGAGCAGTACTTC.

J is TRBJ1-2 and V is TRBV30; no clear D gene. From germline, CDR1 is GTSNPN and CDR2 SVGIG (reference sequence). This CDR3 contains 14 residues. The V end lost 0 bases, the J end lost 4 bases, and 12 bases lay between the germline ends. The chain's CDR3 is CAWSVRTEGYGYTF. The CDR3 coding sequence is TGTGCCTGGAGTGTACGAACAGAGGGCTATGGCTACACCTTC.

This clone has only one observation. The chain uses TRBV10-3 and TRBJ2-5; the match to TRBD2 covers 12 bases. V trimming: 4 bases; J trimming: 2 bases; junction bases outside the gene matches: 5. The CDR3 is 16 amino acids. From germline, CDR1 is ENHRY and CDR2 SYGVKD. CDR3 loop: CAISASLAGGQETQYF. The CDR3 coding sequence is TGTGCCATCAGTGCCTCACTAGCGGGAGGACAAGAGACCCAGTACTTC.

CDR3 protein: CALERDGTDTQYF. The CDR3 nucleotides are TGTGCCTTGGAGCGGGACGGCACAGATACGCAGTATTTT. The chain links TRBV30 to TRBJ2-3; 7 nucleotides line up with TRBD2. There are 13 residues in the CDR3. Per the germline V gene, CDR1 is GTSNPN and CDR2 is SVGIG (reference sequence). V gave up 7 bases and J gave up 1 base; unmatched junction bases: 5. The full variable domain, with the rest looked up from reference TRBV30 and TRBJ2-3, is SQTIHQWPATLVQPVGSPLSLECTVEGTSNPNLYWYRQAAGRGLQLLFYSVGIGQISSEVPQNLSASRPQDRQFILSSKKLLLSDSGFYLCALERDGTDTQYFGPGTRLTVL.